Below, 5 T cell receptor beta chains from the same sample are listed, as sequenced in a study of blood T cell repertoires in COVID-19 (TCRdb year 2020). The library was obtained by the immunoSEQ multiplex PCR assay. TCRdb carries this immuneACCESS record with in-frame sequences only. Its versions omit some clonotypes, under half of them owing to an unresolved V gene in the studies checked, with the rest unexplained. This sample has under 150,000 clones in its table, and more than 80% of those were observed once. Around 6% of the sample is taken by the ten largest. Sequencing used peripheral blood. Receptors originate from a woman in her fifties or sixties with COVID-19, enrolled during active disease.

The table lists this clone with a count of one. The J gene is TRBJ1-5, the V gene TRBV29-1; 8 nucleotides line up with TRBD1. The CDR3 has 13 residues. From germline, CDR1 is SQVTM and CDR2 ANQGSEA. V dropped 6 bases and J dropped 3; count of bases not matched to a gene: 4. The CDR3 loop is CSVGTGHNQPQHF. The CDR3 DNA reads TGCAGCGTCGGGACAGGCCACAATCAGCCCCAGCATTTT.

This clone was counted only a few times. The J gene is TRBJ2-7, the V gene TRBV11-1; TRBD1 aligns across 7 bases. Germline V gene sequence: CDR1 SGHAT, CDR2 FQDESV (reference sequence). The CDR3 runs 15 residues. After removal of 3 bases from V and 5 bases from J, the junction contained 10 bases not matched to a gene. CDR3 bases: TGTGCCAGCAGCTTCCTCCGGGACAGAATAAACGAGCAGTACTTC. Amino acid sequence: CASSFLRDRINEQYF.

The CDR3: CASSTELGEGNTEAFF. CDR3 DNA sequence: TGTGCCAGCAGCACCGAATTGGGGGAGGGGAACACTGAAGCTTTCTTT. The chain employs TRBV7-9 and TRBJ1-1; a possible D gene is TRBD1 (5 bases). Germline values: CDR1 SEHNR, CDR2 FQNEAQ (reference sequence). The CDR3 is made up of 16 amino acids. Trimming took 5 bases from V and 1 from J, leaving 17 bases between them.

This chain joins TRBV21-1 and TRBJ1-2. TRBV21-1 is flagged as a pseudogene. This CDR3 is built from 18 residues. The CDR3 sequence: CASTLRRETLSFLRGYTF. DNA for the CDR3: TGTGCCAGCACCTTACGCCGGGAGACCCTTTCCTTTTTGAGAGGCTACACCTTC.

The chain has TRBV7-9 and TRBJ1-5, with TRBD1 matching over 7 bases. The V gene end was trimmed by 5 bases and the J gene end by 4 bases; junction bases not matched to a gene: 8. The CDR3 contains 15 residues. Per germline, CDR1 SEHNR and CDR2 FQNEAQ (reference sequence). The CDR3 loop is CASSLGRGRNQPQHF. In DNA, the CDR3 is TGTGCCAGCAGCCTCGGAAGGGGGCGAAATCAGCCCCAGCATTTT.